Listed here are 28 T cell receptor beta chains from one sample, sequenced in a study of early T cells in non-severe SARS-CoV-2 infection (dated by TCRdb to about 2021). Library prep was done by 5' RACE. Sequencing took place on a NextSeq 500. Using fastp at Q25 and MiXCR, TCRdb reprocessed the public reads and kept productive beta chains. Rows merge per CDR3 protein into single entries with the most common DNA and genes. This sample holds 55,000 to 70,000 distinct CDR3 sequences; around 4.2% were observed only once. The ten largest clones represent roughly 3.6% of the sample. This material consisted of whole blood, taken at baseline. Receptor source: an adult who was a healthcare worker with PCR-confirmed SARS-CoV-2 infection or an uninfected control (not recorded which). The donor label of this sample is uncertain.

The J gene is TRBJ1-1, the V gene TRBV20-1, with D possibly being TRBD1 (5 bases). The germline CDR1 and CDR2 sequences are DFQATT and SNEGSKA (reference sequence). V lost 6 bases, J lost 5 bases, and 16 bases lay in between. The CDR3 covers 13 residues. The CDR3 coding sequence is TGCAGTGCGGCCCAGGGCGGGGGAACTGAAGCTTTCTTT. It codes for CSAAQGGGTEAFF.

This sequence joins TRBV5-6 and TRBJ2-7; 9 positions agree with TRBD1. V lost 4 bases and J lost 4; bases outside the gene matches: 12. This CDR3 has 16 residues. Germline V gene sequence: CDR1 SGHDT, CDR2 YYEEEE. The CDR3 DNA reads TGTGCCAGCAGCCCTAGGGACAGGGAAGGGACTTACGAGCAGTACTTC. Translated, it gives CASSPRDREGTYEQYF.

This clonotype was recorded at least ten times. The rearrangement joins TRBV11-2 to TRBJ2-1; 8 bases map to TRBD1. CDR3 length equals 16 residues. Germline V gene data show CDR1 as SGHAT and CDR2 as FQNNGV. The V and J ends lost 3 bases and 8 bases, in that order; junction bases with no gene match: 12. In DNA, the CDR3 is TGTGCCAGCAGCTTGGGTGGACAGGGCTTCGGCGATGAGCAGTTCTTC. Protein product: CASSLGGQGFGDEQFF.

This clonotype has at least ten counts. V is TRBV13 and J is TRBJ2-7; a weak D match, TRBD1 (5 bases). V lost 1 base and J 0 bases, leaving 7 bases between the germline ends. Germline V CDR1 and CDR2: PRHDT, FYEKMQ (reference sequence). The CDR3 length is 14 residues. CDR3 in DNA: TGTGCCAGCAGCTTAGCAGGGCCCTCCTACGAGCAGTACTTC. Its translation: CASSLAGPSYEQYF.

The V gene is TRBV20-1, the J gene TRBJ2-3, with 12 bases matching TRBD2. From germline, CDR1 is DFQATT and CDR2 SNEGSKA (reference sequence). The V gene end was trimmed by 6 bases and the J gene end by 2 bases; junction bases not matched to a gene: 12. CDR3 length equals 17 residues. The CDR3 spells CSATSPTSGGITDTQYF. The CDR3, as DNA: TGCAGTGCCACCTCGCCGACTAGCGGGGGTATCACAGATACGCAGTATTTT.

V is TRBV4-1 and J is TRBJ2-7, with D possibly being TRBD1 (5 bases). The CDR3 loop spans 14 amino acids. V was trimmed by 4 bases and J by 2 bases, leaving 12 bases between them. The germline V gene encodes CDR1 MGHRA and CDR2 YSYEKL. The CDR3 coding sequence is TGCGCCAGCAGCCTCATGACAGACACCTACGAGCAGTACTTC. Translated: CASSLMTDTYEQYF.

This clonotype occurred many times. The chain joins TRBV5-6 to TRBJ2-1; 8 nucleotides line up with TRBD2. Trimming took 3 bases from V and 6 from J; bases not matched to a gene: 17. CDR3 length equals 18 residues. The germline gives CDR1 SGHDT, CDR2 YYEEEE. CDR3: CASSSDNALRGDFNEQFF. CDR3 nucleotide sequence: TGTGCCAGCAGCTCGGACAATGCGTTGCGGGGGGACTTCAATGAGCAGTTCTTC.

This clonotype was seen ten or more times. This sequence joins TRBV12-3 or TRBV12-4 and TRBJ2-5; a weak D match, TRBD2 (6 bases). This CDR3 has 15 residues. V lost 4 bases, J lost 4 bases, and 16 bases lay in between. CDR3 bases: TGTGCCAGCAGTTGGGGAATCGCGGGGCCAGAGACCCAGTACTTC. Translation gives CASSWGIAGPETQYF.

There are many counts of this clonotype. The J gene is TRBJ2-7, the V gene TRBV20-1, with a tentative D call TRBD2 (6 bases). The length of the CDR3 is 14 residues. Germline CDR1 DFQATT, CDR2 SNEGSKA (reference sequence). Trimming removed 0 bases at V and 0 bases at J, with 9 bases between. The CDR3 is CSARDLASSYEQYF. CDR3 sequence (DNA): TGCAGTGCTAGAGATCTAGCGAGCTCCTACGAGCAGTACTTC.

This clonotype was seen ten or more times. The chain couples TRBV6-5 to TRBJ1-5, with a tentative D call TRBD1 (5 bases). The CDR3 loop spans 13 amino acids. Germline V gene sequence: CDR1 MNHEY, CDR2 SVGAGI. Deletions cut 2 bases from V and 8 bases from J, with 10 bases between. CDR3 amino acids: CASSYDGGEPQHF. The CDR3 region has the DNA TGTGCCAGCAGTTACGATGGGGGGGAGCCCCAGCATTTT.

This clonotype was observed many times. The rearrangement uses TRBV20-1 and TRBJ1-3, with no clear D. This CDR3 is built from 15 residues. Trimming cost V 4 bases and J 4 bases, with 17 bases left between them. Germline lookup yields CDR1 DFQATT and CDR2 SNEGSKA (reference sequence). DNA for the CDR3: TGCAGTGCTAAACCACCCGGGCGGGCCGGAAACACCATATATTTT. This sequence encodes CSAKPPGRAGNTIYF.

For the CDR3, the DNA is TGTGCCACCAGTGATGGGGACAGGACCCAAGAGACCCAGTACTTC. Its protein is CATSDGDRTQETQYF. The rearrangement uses TRBV24-1 and TRBJ2-5; 8 nucleotides align to TRBD1. CDR3 length equals 15 residues. Germline V gene lookup returns CDR1 KGHDR and CDR2 SFDVKD. The junction had 3 bases not matched to a gene; V was cut back by 3 bases and J by 1 base.

Ten or more counts support this clonotype. This rearrangement joins TRBV25-1 to TRBJ2-6; D is perhaps TRBD1 or TRBD2 (5 bases each). Germline V gives CDR1 MGHDK, CDR2 SYGVNS. Trimming removed 4 bases at V and 4 bases at J, with 11 bases between. The CDR3 spans 15 residues. Written as DNA, the CDR3 is TGTGCCAGCAGTGGCGCAGGGACGGGGGCCAACGTCCTGACTTTC. It encodes CASSGAGTGANVLTF. Combining the CDR3 with reference TRBV25-1 and TRBJ2-6 gives the whole variable domain EADIYQTPRYLVIGTGKKITLECSQTMGHDKMYWYQQDPGMELHLIHYSYGVNSTEKGDLSSESTVSRIRTEHFPLTLESARPSHTSQYLCASSGAGTGANVLTFGAGSRLTVL.

This clonotype has only a few counts. The chain uses TRBV20-1 and TRBJ1-1; D is possibly TRBD1 (5 bases). Germline CDR1 DFQATT, CDR2 SNEGSKA (reference sequence). The CDR3 is 16 amino acids. The V and J ends lost 0 bases and 2 bases respectively, with 16 bases between them. The CDR3 region is CSARDFGRQLNTEAFF. The CDR3 nucleotides read TGCAGTGCTAGAGACTTTGGGAGACAGCTAAACACTGAAGCTTTCTTT.

This clonotype has at least ten counts. Written as DNA, the CDR3 is TGCAGTGTGTGGCGAGATACGCAGTATTTT. Translation gives CSVWRDTQYF. The chain couples TRBV20-1 to TRBJ2-3; D remains ambiguous. This CDR3 is built from 10 residues. Germline V gene data show CDR1 as DFQATT and CDR2 as SNEGSKA (reference sequence). V was cut by 7 bases and J by 5 bases, with 7 bases left in between.

In this sample, this clonotype turned up many times. This sequence joins TRBV6-6 and TRBJ1-1; 8 bases agree with TRBD1. CDR1 is MNHNY and CDR2 is SVGAGI in the germline V gene (reference sequence). V shed 1 base and J 5 bases; nucleotides not matched to a gene: 12. This CDR3 is built from 17 residues. CDR3 loop: CASSYYLTTGVVTEAFF. CDR3 nucleotides: TGTGCCAGCAGTTACTACCTCACGACAGGGGTTGTGACTGAAGCTTTCTTT.

This clonotype was picked up a small number of times. The chain links TRBV7-9 to TRBJ2-7; D unclear. V gave up 5 bases and J gave up 4 bases, with 12 bases separating them. Germline V gives CDR1 SEHNR, CDR2 FQNEAQ (reference sequence). The CDR3 consists of 13 residues. CDR3 loop: CASSADIGYEQYF. CDR3 nucleotide sequence: TGTGCCAGCAGCGCCGACATAGGGTACGAGCAGTACTTC.

The table lists this clonotype with a few counts. The V and J genes are TRBV5-6 and TRBJ2-6; D is possibly TRBD1 (5 bases). Germline V lookup: CDR1 SGHDT, CDR2 YYEEEE. There are 16 residues in the CDR3. Trimming cost V 4 bases and J 1 base, with 12 bases left between them. The CDR3: CASSLKPGSGANVLTF. The DNA for the CDR3 is TGTGCCAGCAGCCTAAAACCAGGGTCTGGGGCCAACGTCCTGACTTTC. The full variable domain, in which reference TRBV5-6 and TRBJ2-6 provide the parts outside the CDR3, is DAGVTQSPTHLIKTRGQQVTLRCSPKSGHDTVSWYQQALGQGPQFIFQYYEEEERQRGNFPDRFSGHQFPNYSSELNVNALLLGDSALYLCASSLKPGSGANVLTFGAGSRLTVL.

This clonotype was recorded a few times. The chain joins TRBV9 to TRBJ2-1; 8 bases fit TRBD2. CDR3 length: 18 amino acids. The trim removed 3 bases at V and 0 bases at J, leaving 11 bases unmatched. The germline gives CDR1 SGDLS, CDR2 YYNGEE. As DNA, the CDR3 is TGTGCCAGCAGCGGCGATTCTGGACTAGCATTCTCCTACAATGAGCAGTTCTTC. It specifies CASSGDSGLAFSYNEQFF.

CDR3 coding DNA: TGTGCCAGCAGCTTCACTAACACAGATACGCAGTATTTT. This sequence encodes CASSFTNTDTQYF. The V call is TRBV11-2, the J call TRBJ2-3; D is unresolved. Germline values: CDR1 SGHAT, CDR2 FQNNGV. V was cut by 3 bases and J by 2 bases, with 6 bases left in between. This CDR3 contains 13 residues. Complete variable domain (other parts from reference TRBV11-2 and TRBJ2-3): EAGVAQSPRYKIIEKRQSVAFWCNPISGHATLYWYQQILGQGPKLLIQFQNNGVVDDSQLPKDRFSAERLKGVDSTLKIQPAKLEDSAVYLCASSFTNTDTQYFGPGTRLTVL.

This clonotype came up many times. The rearrangement joins TRBV27 to TRBJ2-3, with 7 bases matching TRBD2. CDR1 is MNHEY, CDR2 SMNVEV, per germline (reference sequence). CDR3 length: 13 residues. The ends lost 3 bases at V and 5 bases at J; junction bases unmatched: 2. The CDR3 bases are TGTGCCAGCAGTTTCAGGGAGGGAGATACGCAGTATTTT. Translating gives CASSFREGDTQYF.

This clonotype has a handful of counts. V and J are TRBV7-9 and TRBJ2-5; 10 nucleotides match TRBD1. With 4 bases clipped from V and 1 base from J, the junction kept 3 bases outside the gene matches. CDR1 is SEHNR, CDR2 FQNEAQ, per germline (reference sequence). The CDR3 has 15 residues. CDR3 DNA: TGTGCCAGCAGCTCCGGACAGGGGGGCCAAGAGACCCAGTACTTC. The encoded protein is CASSSGQGGQETQYF. Based on the CDR3 plus reference TRBV7-9 and TRBJ2-5, the full variable domain is DTGVSQNPRHKITKRGQNVTFRCDPISEHNRLYWYRQTLGQGPEFLTYFQNEAQLEKSRLLSDRFSAERPKGSFSTLEIQRTEQGDSAMYLCASSSGQGGQETQYFGPGTRLLVL.

This clonotype was observed a few times. The chain carries TRBV28 and TRBJ1-1, with 8 bases identical to TRBD1. Losses at the gene ends were 1 base for V and 4 bases for J; bases not matched to a gene: 8. CDR3 size: 16 residues. Germline V gene data show CDR1 as MDHEN and CDR2 as SYDVKM. CDR3 DNA sequence: TGTGCCAGCAGTTTATTCAGGGGGCCCGATGGCACTGAAGCTTTCTTT. It is translated as CASSLFRGPDGTEAFF.

J is TRBJ2-1 and V is TRBV3-1; D uncertain. Per the germline V gene, CDR1 is LGHDT and CDR2 is YNNKEL (reference sequence). The V end lost 4 bases, the J end lost 1 base, and 8 bases lay between the germline ends. The CDR3 consists of 14 residues. The CDR3 loop reads CASSPGWSYNEQFF. CDR3 nucleotide sequence: TGTGCCAGCAGCCCGGGTTGGTCCTACAATGAGCAGTTCTTC.

A few counts support this clonotype. The chain uses TRBV21-1 and TRBJ2-7; the table calls TRBD1, which could not be checked here. TRBV21-1 is a pseudogene segment. The CDR3 sequence is 16 residues long. CDR3 in amino acids: CASSPRPTGTSYEQYF. DNA of the CDR3: TGTGCCAGCAGCCCCCGTCCGACAGGGACCTCCTACGAGCAGTACTTC.

This clonotype was recorded at least ten times. The chain links TRBV10-3 to TRBJ2-3; the match to TRBD2 covers 8 bases. This CDR3 spans 18 amino acids. The V gene's germline CDR1 is ENHRY and CDR2 SYGVKD. V was pared by 0 bases and J by 5 bases, with 13 bases of the junction left unmatched. In nucleotides, the CDR3 is TGTGCCATCAGTGAGTCGGGTAGGGCTAGCGGGCAAAGAGATACGCAGTATTTT. Protein: CAISESGRASGQRDTQYF.

V gene TRBV7-9 combines with J gene TRBJ2-3; TRBD1 matches at 7 bases. This CDR3 is 17 amino acids long. In germline, CDR1 is SEHNR, CDR2 FQNEAQ (reference sequence). The junction had 14 bases not matched to a gene; V was cut back by 5 bases and J by 3 bases. The CDR3 region has the DNA TGTGCCAGCAGCACGTATCTAAACAGGGGAAGGACAGATACGCAGTATTTT. Translated: CASSTYLNRGRTDTQYF.

V gene TRBV7-8 combines with J gene TRBJ1-2; D uncertain. There are 14 residues in the CDR3. The germline V and J ends were trimmed by 5 bases and 4 bases, with 14 bases remaining between them. Germline CDR1 SGHVS, CDR2 FQNEAQ. The CDR3 bases are TGTGCCAGCAGCCCGTTCCAAAACCTCTATGGCTACACCTTC. Its protein is CASSPFQNLYGYTF. Together with reference TRBV7-8 and TRBJ1-2, the CDR3 gives the full variable domain: GAGVSQSPRYKVAKRGQDVALRCDPISGHVSLFWYQQALGQGPEFLTYFQNEAQLDKSGLPSDRFFAERPEGSVSTLKIQRTQQEDSAVYLCASSPFQNLYGYTFGSGTRLTVV.